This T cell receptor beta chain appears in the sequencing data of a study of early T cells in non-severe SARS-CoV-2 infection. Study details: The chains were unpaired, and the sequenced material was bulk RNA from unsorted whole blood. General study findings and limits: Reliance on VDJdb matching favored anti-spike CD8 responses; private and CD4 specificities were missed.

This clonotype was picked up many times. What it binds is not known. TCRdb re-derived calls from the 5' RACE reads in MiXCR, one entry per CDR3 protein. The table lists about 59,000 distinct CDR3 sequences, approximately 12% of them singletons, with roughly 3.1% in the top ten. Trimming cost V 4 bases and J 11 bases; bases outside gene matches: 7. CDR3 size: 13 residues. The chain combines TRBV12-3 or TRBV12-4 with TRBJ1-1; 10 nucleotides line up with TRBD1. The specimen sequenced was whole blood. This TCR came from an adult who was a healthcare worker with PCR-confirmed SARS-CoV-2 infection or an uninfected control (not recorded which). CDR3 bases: TGTGCCAGCAGTTCGGGACAGGGGAGTAGGGCTTTCTTT. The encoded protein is CASSSGQGSRAFF.